The rows below give T cell receptor beta chains drawn from one sample of a study of CD8 T cells in ankylosing spondylitis. TCRdb passed the 5' RACE reads through MiXCR, listing each CDR3 protein once. Of under 200,000 distinct CDR3 sequences in the sample, around 8.9% were seen once. Sequenced material: blood, either unsorted or a sorted T cell fraction (not recorded which). These receptors came from a female donor with ankylosing spondylitis or in good health (not recorded which). Each CDR3 is given with its conserved first and last residue. The D gene is left open where the match is weak. Only some rows state a clone size, as once, few, many or a class for expanded clones.

d_gene,v_gene,j_gene,abundance,CDR3aa,CDR3nt
.,TRBV9,TRBJ2-2,few,CASSIREVGELFF,TGTGCCAGCAGCATTAGAGAGGTCGGGGAGCTGTTTTTT
TRBD1,TRBV7-9,TRBJ1-1,few,CASSSARQGAQNTEAFF,TGTGCCAGCAGCTCCGCCCGACAGGGGGCACAGAACACTGAAGCTTTCTTT
.,TRBV3-1,TRBJ2-7,many,CASSLTGRARSYEQYF,TGTGCCAGCAGCCTTACCGGACGGGCTCGCTCCTACGAGCAGTACTTC
TRBD2,TRBV6-2/TRBV6-3,TRBJ2-7,few,CATSLPSGRAAYEQYF,TGTGCCACCTCGTTGCCTAGCGGGAGGGCAGCCTACGAGCAGTACTTC
TRBD1,TRBV11-3,TRBJ2-1,few,CASSPDRGNEQFF,TGTGCCAGCAGCCCCGACAGGGGCAATGAGCAGTTCTTC
.,TRBV20-1,TRBJ2-5,once,CSAGTRYQETQYF,TGCAGTGCTGGTACGAGGTACCAAGAGACCCAGTACTTC
.,TRBV7-2,TRBJ2-3,few,CASSLARRGARGDTQYF,TGTGCCAGCAGCTTAGCGCGTAGGGGCGCCCGGGGAGATACGCAGTATTTT
.,TRBV12-3/TRBV12-4,TRBJ1-1,many,CASSLGTVGTEAFF,TGTGCCAGCAGTTTGGGGACCGTGGGGACTGAAGCTTTCTTT
.,TRBV27,TRBJ2-1,.,CASSYGSGHNEQFF,TGTGCCAGCAGTTACGGGAGTGGACACAATGAGCAGTTCTTC
.,TRBV3-1,TRBJ2-5,.,CASSLSGEGETQYF,TGTGCCAGCAGCCTCAGCGGAGAAGGAGAGACCCAGTACTTC
.,TRBV6-2/TRBV6-3,TRBJ1-1,.,CASRTSHLGWVNTEAFF,TGTGCCAGCAGGACCTCTCATCTCGGGTGGGTGAACACTGAAGCTTTCTTT
.,TRBV11-2,TRBJ2-3,few,CASQAGTSTDTQYF,TGTGCCAGCCAGGCGGGAACCAGCACAGATACGCAGTATTTT
.,TRBV6-1,TRBJ1-2,many,CASSENSYGYTF,TGTGCCAGCAGTGAGAACAGCTATGGCTACACCTTC
.,TRBV28,TRBJ1-3,many,CASSQALGNTIYF,TGTGCCAGCAGTCAAGCGCTGGGAAACACCATATATTTT
.,TRBV11-2,TRBJ2-7,.,CASSLARGPLYEQYF,TGTGCCAGCAGCTTAGCCCGGGGCCCCCTCTACGAGCAGTACTTC
.,TRBV5-5,TRBJ2-1,.,CASSLSGKEQFF,TGTGCCAGCAGCTTGTCGGGGAAAGAGCAGTTCTTC
TRBD2,TRBV20-1,TRBJ2-1,few,CSARGTHLAGGTHSYNEQFF,TGCAGTGCTAGAGGTACCCATCTAGCGGGAGGTACACACTCCTACAATGAGCAGTTCTTC
.,TRBV10-2,TRBJ1-2,few,CASSESTGIPNYGYTF,TGCGCCAGCAGTGAGTCCACAGGGATCCCTAACTATGGCTACACCTTC
.,TRBV20-1,TRBJ2-1,few,CSARTDSYNEQFF,TGCAGTGCTAGAACGGACTCCTACAATGAGCAGTTCTTC
TRBD2,TRBV27,TRBJ2-7,few,CASSIRGGTDYEQYF,TGTGCCAGCAGTATAAGGGGAGGGACGGACTACGAGCAGTACTTC
TRBD2,TRBV27,TRBJ2-7,.,CASSTGTSGTYEQYF,TGTGCCAGCAGTACCGGGACTAGCGGGACCTACGAGCAGTACTTC
TRBD1,TRBV6-6,TRBJ1-1,medium-sized,CASSSGTGEAEAFF,TGTGCCAGCAGTTCCGGGACAGGGGAGGCTGAAGCTTTCTTT
.,TRBV6-2/TRBV6-3,TRBJ2-2,.,CASSYTNTGELFF,TGTGCCAGCAGTTACACGAACACCGGGGAGCTGTTTTTT
.,TRBV19,TRBJ2-4,.,CASDGGLDKNIQYF,TGTGCCAGTGATGGGGGGCTAGACAAAAACATTCAGTACTTC
TRBD2,TRBV29-1,TRBJ2-1,.,CSAWGGLAGYSPNEQFF,TGCAGCGCCTGGGGGGGGCTAGCGGGTTATTCTCCCAATGAGCAGTTCTTC
.,TRBV19,TRBJ2-1,.,CASSIGDRLSYNEQFF,TGTGCCAGTAGTATCGGTGACCGCTTGAGCTACAATGAGCAGTTCTTC
.,TRBV19,TRBJ2-7,few,CASSAWDLAYEQYF,TGTGCCAGCTCAGCCTGGGACTTAGCCTACGAGCAGTACTTC
TRBD1,TRBV12-3/TRBV12-4,TRBJ1-5,many,CASSVRGSYSNQPQHF,TGTGCCAGCAGCGTCAGGGGGTCTTATAGCAATCAGCCCCAGCATTTT
.,TRBV15,TRBJ2-2,few,CATSRDSGPLRELFF,TGTGCCACCAGCAGAGATTCGGGACCCCTTAGGGAGCTGTTTTTT
.,TRBV27,TRBJ1-2,few,CASSLSPSTAGHGYTF,TGTGCCAGCAGTTTATCACCCTCGACTGCTGGCCATGGCTACACCTTC
.,TRBV12-5,TRBJ2-1,many,CASGLGGEPYNEQFF,TGTGCTAGTGGTTTGGGCGGGGAACCATACAATGAGCAGTTCTTC
.,TRBV27,TRBJ2-1,many,CASNFFGPGGEQFF,TGTGCCAGCAACTTCTTTGGGCCTGGCGGGGAGCAGTTCTTC
TRBD2,TRBV14,TRBJ2-1,.,CASRPFSGRVGYNEQFF,TGTGCCAGCAGACCCTTTAGCGGGAGAGTCGGCTACAATGAGCAGTTCTTC
.,TRBV10-1,TRBJ2-3,.,CASSEVDLHDTQYF,TGCGCCAGCAGTGAGGTGGACCTTCATGATACGCAGTATTTT
TRBD2,TRBV20-1,TRBJ2-7,many,CSARIAGKNYEQYF,TGCAGTGCTAGAATAGCGGGGAAGAACTACGAGCAGTACTTC
.,TRBV12-3/TRBV12-4,TRBJ2-1,many,CASSPLAFSYNEQFF,TGTGCCAGCAGTCCTCTAGCGTTCTCCTACAATGAGCAGTTCTTC
.,TRBV12-3/TRBV12-4,TRBJ1-1,many,CASSLRLGNTEAFF,TGTGCCAGCAGTTTAAGGTTGGGGAACACTGAAGCTTTCTTT
.,TRBV2,TRBJ2-1,.,CASSVPAGVYNEQFF,TGTGCCAGCAGTGTGCCGGCAGGTGTGTACAATGAGCAGTTCTTC
.,TRBV18,TRBJ1-1,few,CASSPPGPDLEAFF,TGTGCCAGCTCACCACCGGGGCCAGACCTTGAAGCTTTCTTT
.,TRBV20-1,TRBJ2-3,many,CSARDVGPDTQYF,TGCAGTGCTAGAGATGTGGGCCCAGATACGCAGTATTTT
.,TRBV13,TRBJ2-1,.,CASSLGFDNEQFF,TGTGCCAGCAGCTTAGGCTTTGACAATGAGCAGTTCTTC
TRBD2,TRBV27,TRBJ2-1,many,CASSTGLAGGRSDEQFF,TGTGCCAGCAGTACTGGACTAGCGGGAGGGCGTAGTGATGAGCAGTTCTTC
TRBD2,TRBV6-2/TRBV6-3,TRBJ2-1,.,CASSYSATGGTQGNEQFF,TGTGCCAGCAGTTACTCGGCGACGGGAGGGACCCAGGGGAATGAGCAGTTCTTC
.,TRBV20-1,TRBJ2-2,many,CSARRISGAGLTGELFF,TGCAGTGCTAGACGCATCTCAGGAGCGGGCCTCACCGGGGAGCTGTTTTTT
.,TRBV29-1,TRBJ2-2,once,CSGKALNTGELFF,TGCAGCGGGAAGGCCTTGAACACCGGGGAGCTGTTTTTT
.,TRBV21-1,TRBJ2-7,.,CAPSGASLSPEQYF,TGTGCCCCCTCCGGGGCTAGTCTATCCCCTGAGCAGTACTTC
.,TRBV30,TRBJ1-1,few,CAWSVTRASEAFF,TGTGCCTGGAGTGTAACCAGAGCCAGCGAAGCTTTCTTT
.,TRBV30,TRBJ1-2,few,CAWSPAGGLEGYGYTF,TGTGCCTGGAGTCCCGCGGGGGGGCTGGAAGGATATGGCTACACCTTC
TRBD2,TRBV10-3,TRBJ2-3,.,CAISDPPAGADTQYF,TGTGCCATCAGTGATCCGCCGGCGGGAGCGGATACGCAGTATTTT
.,TRBV9,TRBJ1-1,few,CASRDGPNTEAFF,TGTGCCAGCAGGGACGGTCCGAACACTGAAGCTTTCTTT